The clone carrying this T cell receptor (beta chain) was seen a few times. The antigen is undetermined. Overall study findings and caveats: Tumor memory CD4+ T cell TCR gene usage was found to cluster with blood and lymph node memory CD4+ cells and with lymph node naive CD4+ cells.

Germline values: CDR1 MNHEY, CDR2 SVGEGT. Trimming stripped 6 bases from V and 1 base from J, with 13 bases between. CDR3 size: 15 residues. TCRdb itself ran the 5' RACE reads through MiXCR, one entry per CDR3 protein. This table holds 20,000 to 25,000 distinct CDR3 sequences, roughly 33% found once. The rearrangement links TRBV6-2 or TRBV6-3 to TRBJ1-5; D unresolved. This TCR derives from a female donor with breast cancer. The sequencing input was tumor-infiltrating naive CD4+ T cells sorted from the breast tumor. Subset specified: naive CD4+ T cells, CD4+CD45RA+CD25-. The CDR3 DNA reads TGTGCCAGCAGGACGCTTTGGAAAAGCAATCAGCCCCAGCATTTT. Translating gives CASRTLWKSNQPQHF.